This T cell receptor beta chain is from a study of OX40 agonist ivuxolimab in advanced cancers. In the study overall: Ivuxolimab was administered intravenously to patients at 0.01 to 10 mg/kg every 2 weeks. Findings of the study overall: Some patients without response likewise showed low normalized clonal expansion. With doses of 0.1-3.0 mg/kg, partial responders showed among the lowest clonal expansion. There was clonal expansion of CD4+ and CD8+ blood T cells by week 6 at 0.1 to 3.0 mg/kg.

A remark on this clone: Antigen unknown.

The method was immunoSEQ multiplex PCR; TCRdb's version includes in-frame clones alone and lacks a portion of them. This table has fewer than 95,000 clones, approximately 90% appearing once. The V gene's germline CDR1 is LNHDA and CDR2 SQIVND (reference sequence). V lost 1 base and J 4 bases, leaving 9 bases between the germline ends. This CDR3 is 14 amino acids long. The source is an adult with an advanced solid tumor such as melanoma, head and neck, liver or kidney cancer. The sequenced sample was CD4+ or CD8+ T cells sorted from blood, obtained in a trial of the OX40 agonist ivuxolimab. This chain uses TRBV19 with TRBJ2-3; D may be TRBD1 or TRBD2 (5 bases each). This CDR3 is CASSIAVGPDTQYF. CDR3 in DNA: TGTGCCAGTAGTATAGCCGTGGGACCAGATACGCAGTATTTT.